This T cell receptor beta chain was sequenced for a study of beta chain features in type 1 diabetes. At the level of the study: The patient and healthy donor groups were comparable for age, gender and cell yields. Overall study findings and caveats: For Type 1 diabetes patients, all four CD4+ subsets carried TCRB CDR3s that were moderately but significantly shorter. Insertions at VDJ junctions were less frequent in type 1 diabetes patients. These patients also deleted more nucleotides at the same junctions.

This clone was observed once. The antigen is not known. The whole isolated RNA underwent reverse transcription, so sequencing captured expressed TCRB transcripts. Generated by immunoSEQ multiplex PCR, the TCRdb table keeps only in-frame clones and is missing some. The table shows around 160,000 clones, with roughly 65% occurring only once. V was pared by 4 bases and J by 7 bases, with 22 bases between. The CDR3 has 16 amino acids. Germline CDR1 reads LGHNA; CDR2 reads YSLEER. This clonotype was sampled from a man aged 25-40 years with type 1 diabetes. The J gene is TRBJ1-2, the V gene TRBV4-3; D not resolved. Sequencing input: naive CD4+ T cells from blood. This CDR3 is CASSPFVEDTVTGYTF. The CDR3 DNA reads TGCGCCAGCAGCCCCTTCGTCGAGGATACCGTTACTGGCTACACCTTC.